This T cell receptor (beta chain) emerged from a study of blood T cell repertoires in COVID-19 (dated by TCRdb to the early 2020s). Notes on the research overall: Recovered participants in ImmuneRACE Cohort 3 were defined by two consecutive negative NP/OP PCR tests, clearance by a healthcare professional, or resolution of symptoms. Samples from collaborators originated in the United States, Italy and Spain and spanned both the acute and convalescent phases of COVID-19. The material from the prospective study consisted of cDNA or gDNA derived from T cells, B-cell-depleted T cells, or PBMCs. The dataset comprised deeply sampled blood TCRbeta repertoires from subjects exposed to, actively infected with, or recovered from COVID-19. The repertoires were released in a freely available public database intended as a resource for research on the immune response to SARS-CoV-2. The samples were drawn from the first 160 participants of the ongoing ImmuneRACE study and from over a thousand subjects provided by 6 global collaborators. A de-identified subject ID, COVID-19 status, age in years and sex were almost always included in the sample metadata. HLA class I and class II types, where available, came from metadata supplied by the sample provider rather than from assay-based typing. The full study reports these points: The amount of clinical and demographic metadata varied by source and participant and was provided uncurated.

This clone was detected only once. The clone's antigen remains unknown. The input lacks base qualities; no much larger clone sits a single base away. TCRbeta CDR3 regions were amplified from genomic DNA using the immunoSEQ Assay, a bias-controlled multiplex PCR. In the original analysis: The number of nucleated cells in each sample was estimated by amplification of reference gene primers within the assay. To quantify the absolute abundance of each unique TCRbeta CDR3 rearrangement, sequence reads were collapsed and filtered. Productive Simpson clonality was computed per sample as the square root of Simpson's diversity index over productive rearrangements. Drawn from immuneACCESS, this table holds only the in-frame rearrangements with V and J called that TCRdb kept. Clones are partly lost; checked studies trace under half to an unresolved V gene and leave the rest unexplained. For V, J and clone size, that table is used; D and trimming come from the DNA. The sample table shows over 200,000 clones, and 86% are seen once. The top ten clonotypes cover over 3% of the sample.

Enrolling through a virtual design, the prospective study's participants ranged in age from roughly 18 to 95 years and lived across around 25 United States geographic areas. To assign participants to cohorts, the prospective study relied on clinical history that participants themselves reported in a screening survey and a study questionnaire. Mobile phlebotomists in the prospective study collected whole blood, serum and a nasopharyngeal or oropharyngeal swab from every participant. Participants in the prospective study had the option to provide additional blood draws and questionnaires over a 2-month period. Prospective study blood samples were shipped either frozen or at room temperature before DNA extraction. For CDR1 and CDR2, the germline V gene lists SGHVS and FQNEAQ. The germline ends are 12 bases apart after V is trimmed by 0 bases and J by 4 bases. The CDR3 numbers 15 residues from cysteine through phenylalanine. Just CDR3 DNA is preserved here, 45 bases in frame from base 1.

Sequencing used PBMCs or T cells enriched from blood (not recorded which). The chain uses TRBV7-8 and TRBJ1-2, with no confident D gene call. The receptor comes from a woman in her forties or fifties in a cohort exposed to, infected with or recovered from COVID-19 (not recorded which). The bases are TGTGCCAGCAGCTTAGCGAGACGAGAGGGCTATGGCTACACCTTC. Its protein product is CASSLARREGYGYTF.